The 13 T cell receptor beta chains in this list originate from one sample, sequenced in a study of read filtering for tumor transcriptome and immune sequencing (dated by TCRdb to the early 2020s). Sequencing was carried out with an Illumina HiSeq 4000. Starting from approximately 0.4 ug RNA, TCR libraries were constructed with the Immunoverse kit using molecular barcoded adaptors that cover the alpha/delta and beta/gamma chains. The public reads were run again by TCRdb, first through fastp at Q25 and then through MiXCR, and only productive beta chains were kept. Every distinct CDR3 protein forms one entry, paired with its most common genes and DNA. For this sample the table gives some 40,000 distinct CDR3 sequences, of which about 14% were detected only once. The top ten clonotypes cover 15% to 20% of the sample. The sample taken for sequencing was a population of CD138-negative cells sorted from bone marrow. The cell subset or site tag for this specimen amounts to: bone marrow mononuclear cells depleted of CD138+ plasma/myeloma cells by negative magnetic selection. The receptor set was obtained from a donor over 35 with multiple myeloma.

This clonotype was observed a handful of times. The V gene is TRBV10-1, the J gene TRBJ1-1; D call uncertain. Germline CDR1 and CDR2: WNHNN and SYGVQD (reference sequence). The CDR3 runs 13 residues. With 2 bases removed from V and 1 base from J, the gap between germline ends came to 5 bases. DNA of the CDR3: TGCGCCAGCAGTGAGGGGGAGAACACTGAAGCTTTCTTT. This gives the protein CASSEGENTEAFF.

Within the sample, this clonotype is medium-sized (0.01 to 0.1%). This chain uses TRBV6-5 with TRBJ2-1, with TRBD2 matching over 11 bases. This CDR3 is 15 amino acids long. Trimming at V came to 5 bases and at J to 2 bases, leaving 2 bases not matched to a gene. Germline values: CDR1 MNHEY, CDR2 SVGAGI. CDR3 loop: CASSRSGGAYNEQFF. The CDR3 bases are TGTGCCAGCAGTCGTAGCGGGGGGGCCTACAATGAGCAGTTCTTC.

This clonotype was found many times. J is TRBJ2-1 and V is TRBV29-1; 8 nucleotides agree with TRBD2. There are 12 residues in the CDR3. Germline loops: CDR1 SQVTM, CDR2 ANQGSEA. The junction had 5 bases not matched to a gene; V was cut back by 4 bases and J by 9 bases. The CDR3 sequence: CSVARAGVEQFF. In DNA form, the CDR3 reads TGCAGCGTTGCGAGAGCGGGAGTTGAGCAGTTCTTC.

This clonotype was picked up many times. The chain combines TRBV28 with TRBJ1-5; no clear D gene. This CDR3 has 15 amino acids. V was trimmed by 1 base and J by 3 bases, leaving 10 bases between them. Germline assignment: CDR1 MDHEN and CDR2 SYDVKM. Here the CDR3 reads CASSLFRTNNQPQHF. The CDR3 bases are TGTGCCAGCAGTTTATTCAGAACAAACAATCAGCCCCAGCATTTT.

This clonotype showed up many times. The genes are TRBV29-1 and TRBJ2-1; D tentatively fits TRBD1 or TRBD2 (5 bases each). This CDR3 contains 13 residues. V lost 8 bases, J lost 6 bases, and 17 bases lay in between. CDR1 is SQVTM, CDR2 ANQGSEA, per germline. As DNA, the CDR3 is TGCAGCATGGCGTTGGGGGTTTCCAATGAGCAGTTCTTC. It translates to CSMALGVSNEQFF.

This clonotype came up many times. The chain couples TRBV6-5 to TRBJ1-1, with D possibly matching TRBD1 (5 bases). This CDR3 region has 14 residues. Germline CDR1 and CDR2: MNHEY and SVGAGI. Trimming took 0 bases from V and 14 from J, leaving 19 bases between them. In DNA form, the CDR3 reads TGTGCCAGCAGTTACTCGAGAAGTGCTCGGGGGGACTTCTTT. Translation: CASSYSRSARGDFF.

This clonotype is categorized as medium-sized. The chain has TRBV7-3 and TRBJ2-1; 9 nucleotides match TRBD1. The germline V gene encodes CDR1 SGHTA and CDR2 FQGTGA. The CDR3 runs 16 residues. With 6 bases clipped from V and 4 bases from J, the junction kept 10 bases outside the gene matches. The CDR3 nucleotides are TGTGCCAGCAGTTTAGGGGGGACAGGGCATTACAATGAGCAGTTCTTC. This encodes CASSLGGTGHYNEQFF.

This clonotype was observed at least ten times. This chain connects TRBV5-1 to TRBJ2-2; unclear D gene. CDR1 is SGHRS and CDR2 is YFSETQ in the germline V gene. The CDR3 contains 13 residues. Between the trimmed V and J ends, which lost 4 bases and 3 bases, there was a span of 7 bases. CDR3 sequence (DNA): TGCGCCAGCAGCCTCCGGTACACCGGGGAGCTGTTTTTT. Translation gives CASSLRYTGELFF.

This clonotype has a count of ten or more. This CDR3 reads CASSDWNRGAKETQYF. DNA of the CDR3: TGTGCCAGCAGTGATTGGAACCGGGGGGCGAAAGAGACCCAGTACTTC. The chain employs TRBV6-1 and TRBJ2-5; TRBD2 is a possible D gene (7 bases). CDR1 is MNHNS and CDR2 is SASEGT in the germline V gene. CDR3 length: 16 amino acids. Trimming stripped 3 bases from V and 3 bases from J, with 17 bases between.

This clonotype appeared many times. The rearrangement links TRBV20-1 to TRBJ2-5; tentatively, D is TRBD1 (5 bases). The CDR3 runs 16 residues. The V gene's germline CDR1 is DFQATT and CDR2 SNEGSKA (reference sequence). Trimming stripped 0 bases from V and 4 bases from J, with 18 bases between. The CDR3 region is CSARDSTETVGETQYF. For the CDR3, the DNA is TGCAGTGCTAGAGATAGCACGGAGACAGTGGGAGAGACCCAGTACTTC.

This clonotype was detected ten times or more. V usage is TRBV24-1 and J usage is TRBJ2-3, with D perhaps being TRBD1 or TRBD2 (5 bases each). The CDR3 consists of 14 residues. Germline lookup yields CDR1 KGHDR and CDR2 SFDVKD. The ends were cut back, 10 bases at V and 6 bases at J, with 19 bases in the middle. The CDR3 DNA follows: TGTGCCACTCGGGACCGTGCGCTTCGCGATACGCAGTATTTT. Its protein is CATRDRALRDTQYF.

This clonotype was picked up many times. The rearrangement links TRBV12-3 or TRBV12-4 to TRBJ2-3, with TRBD2 identical over 9 bases. The CDR3 is made up of 15 amino acids. V gave up 5 bases and J gave up 5 bases; unmatched junction bases: 8. Here the CDR3 DNA reads TGTGCCAGCAGTACCGCGGGGGGGCCACAAGATACGCAGTATTTT. It translates to CASSTAGGPQDTQYF.

This clonotype was picked up many times. This chain links TRBV7-2 with TRBJ2-7; TRBD2 might be the D (6 bases). The CDR3 sequence is 14 residues long. Germline V CDR1 and CDR2: SGHTA, FQGNSA. The ends were cut back, 4 bases at V and 0 bases at J, with 10 bases in the middle. Here the CDR3 reads CASSWDLSSYEQYF. In nucleotides, the CDR3 is TGTGCCAGCAGCTGGGACTTGAGCTCCTACGAGCAGTACTTC.